The clone carrying this TCR beta chain appeared many times. Its antigen is undetermined. This sample is part of a study of glioma-infiltrating T cells. The iRepertoire nested amplicon-rescue multiplex PCR amplified TCR alpha and beta CDR3s from RNA. Each CDR3 protein gets one entry after TCRdb re-called the multiplex PCR reads with MiXCR. In the table there are fewer than 200,000 distinct CDR3 sequences, around 40% of which are singletons. Study conclusions and caveats: Above-expected tissue-blood divergence occurred in all gliomas, most in low-grade ones.

V lost 1 base, J lost 4 bases, and 10 bases lay in between. CDR3 length: 14 residues. From germline, CDR1 is MDHEN and CDR2 SYDVKM. Sequenced: glioma tissue, nonneoplastic brain tissue, or PBMCs (not recorded which). The sequence was obtained from a human donor with low-grade glioma or glioblastoma, undergoing nonglioma brain surgery, or in good health (not recorded which). The rearrangement links TRBV28 to TRBJ1-1, with D unresolved. DNA of the CDR3: TGTGCCAGCAGTTTATCGGAGGTTTCCACTGAAGCTTTCTTT. Amino acids: CASSLSEVSTEAFF.